The source of this T cell receptor beta chain is a study of cytomegalovirus exposure and HLA in healthy donors (dated by TCRdb to the late 2010s). Some background on the complete study: An earlier analysis of 587 of the donors reported about 250 Gb of sequence data and around 110 million unique TCR beta sequences from approximately 180 million T cells. Roughly 300 gigabases of sequencing data and around 88 million unique TCR sequences made up an early release that covered over 550 HLA-typed donors. The genetic ancestry cluster associated with self-reported Caucasian donors included around four fifths of the 398 genotyped donors. The aim of the study was to test whether cataloging public T cell receptors could identify signatures of past pathogen exposure. The study profiled the T cell repertoires of hundreds of subjects by immunosequencing and related them to cytomegalovirus serostatus. A separate validation cohort of roughly 120 different subjects was used in addition to the approximately 670-subject first cohort. The study combined high-throughput TCR immunosequencing, statistical association of individual TCRs with disease status, and machine learning to predict cytomegalovirus infection status. A later analysis re-analyzed previously published TCR beta repertoires from 600 to 850 donors and added high-resolution HLA genotyping to study TCR occurrence patterns. Rather than using new phenotypic data, the later analysis identified candidate immune exposures from TCR beta sequences and from how often those sequences occurred across donors. In an earlier analysis of about 590 of the donors, high-throughput TCR beta sequencing was used to judge whether each TCR beta V gene segment behaved as functional or pseudogenic. Donor age, sex, ethnicity and CMV serostatus were compiled alongside the repertoire data. A later genetic analysis used genome-wide SNP genotypes for about 65% of the 666 donors, treating that subset as a discovery cohort. All discovery cohort repertoires had been generated using a single sequencing platform. Class I and class II HLA loci were covered by the typing at four-digit resolution. The number of donors typed differed by locus, with roughly 629-640 for A, B, C, DRB1 and DQB1, over 500 for DQA1, about 610 for DPA1, and 472 for DPB1. Four to six DR-DQ haplotypes were handled as single units for association and clustering, since linkage in the cohort was strong. Across 398 genotyped donors of the cohort, an average of approximately 240,000 unique TCR beta nucleotide sequences per donor were sequenced, and approximately 17% of those sequences were non-productive.

The cohort was made up of about 670 healthy bone marrow donors. At the time of sampling, all cohort members were nominally healthy, though unrecorded immune exposures were likely present. The donor tested CMV seronegative, placing the donor among the 352 seronegative members of the cohort. A peripheral blood sample was provided by each donor, and peripheral blood mononuclear cells were used for TCR beta sequencing. The Qiagen DNeasy Blood Extraction Kit was used to extract genomic DNA from the blood cell samples. Broader findings and caveats from the paper: In a later analysis, most CMV-associated TCR beta chains were found to appear HLA-restricted, with HLA associations seemingly driven largely by CMV exposure. Assigning TCR associations to individual alleles was difficult when HLA alleles, especially DR and DQ, strongly co-occurred. Sequencing depth was assumed to be roughly uniform across donors in the presence/absence analyses, though that assumption may not hold. A further reported finding was that TCR beta sequences accurately predicted the HLA-A and HLA-B alleles for most subjects in the first cohort. In a later genetic analysis, a missense DCLRE1C variant was associated with V-gene and J-gene trimming of TCR beta chains, and the association was replicated in an independent cohort. In a later analysis, HLA-associated TCR beta chains were found to be more clonally expanded and to have lower generation probabilities than equally common non-associated chains. A total of 150 or so TCR beta chains were listed by the study as associated with cytomegalovirus. Only TCR beta chains were sequenced in this cohort, and the absence of alpha or paired-chain data limited detectable features. Immune exposure information for the cohort was limited to CMV serostatus. HLA typing was unavailable for some donors at each locus, so association tests used only the typed subset. In a later analysis, several top co-occurrence clusters were reported to appear linked to parvovirus B19, influenza, CMV and Epstein-Barr virus. Cytomegalovirus status was reported to be diagnosed by the classifier with high specificity and sensitivity in both the original and validation cohorts. Linkage disequilibrium might explain the correlated functional status among segregating V segments, but an unknown experimental factor could not be ruled out. In an earlier analysis of some 550 of the donors, most TCR beta V segments were observed in productive rearrangements about 90% or about 30% of the time, broadly matching IMGT annotations. The authors suggested that the approach could potentially be generalized to other disease states and immunological phenotypes. In vitro tests confirmed that three of the cytomegalovirus-associated TCR beta chains recognize cytomegalovirus antigens. Some IMGT-functional V segments, including TRBV6-2 and TRBV6-3, could not be distinguished by the 87-base-pair reads and were therefore excluded. Specific HLA alleles were associated with about 17,000 TCR beta sequences at a false discovery rate of 0.05 in a later analysis. In a later genetic analysis, fewer N-insertions in productive TCRs were reported among donors in an Asian-associated ancestry cluster than the roughly 700-donor mean. Most TCR sequences were seen in very few donors, while some public TCRs were found in many individuals. Over 15 rarely observed V segments, including chromosome 9 orphons, were excluded from the earlier analysis of just under 600 of the donors because counts were too low. A cluster of highly shared sequence variants was judged likely to be a technical artifact of the sequencing pipeline. According to a later analysis, TCR association rates differed among HLA loci, with DRB1 alleles showing the most associated TCRs and HLA-C alleles showing the fewest.

In the case of this clone: The antigen this receptor binds is unknown. No base-level quality is on record; no much larger clone is a single base apart.

The germline V gene sets CDR1 to LGHNA and CDR2 to YNFKEQ. There are 16 amino acids in the CDR3, from cysteine to phenylalanine inclusive. Only CDR3 DNA remains: 48 bases, in frame from the first base. The junction shows trimming of 1 base on V and 9 bases on J, and the gene matches do not reach 10 bases of it. The library was made by the immunoSEQ multiplex PCR assay. The multiplex PCR relied on a mix of 60 forward primers for TCR Vbeta segments and 13 reverse primers for TCR Jbeta segments. The CDR3 region of rearranged TCR beta genes was amplified from genomic DNA with a multiplex PCR assay. The amplified TCR beta libraries were sequenced on the Illumina HiSeq System as 87-base-pair reads. Per the original workflow: In a later analysis, tens of millions of unique TCR beta chains were counted across the approximately 640 repertoires, and approximately 11 million of these chains were shared by at least two donors. Raw reads were error-corrected and collapsed into unique sequences with a nearest-neighbor algorithm that merged closely related sequences to remove PCR and sequencing errors. V, D and J gene segments were assigned by aligning CDR3 sequences to IMGT reference sequences. Each retained sequence needed at least a six-nucleotide match to both a V gene segment and a J gene segment. Rearrangements were called productive when the CDR3 lacked stop codons and stayed in frame with V and J; all others were non-productive. Following IMGT convention, CDR3 was defined as the stretch from the second conserved V-encoded cysteine up to the conserved J-encoded phenylalanine. The earlier analysis of about 620 of the donors excluded sequences that lacked an unambiguous match to a single V gene segment. An earlier analysis of almost 600 of the donors classified V segments as functional when productive rearrangements were above 56.7% and as segregating when the standard deviation between donors was above 5%. A statistical classification framework was built for diagnosing cytomegalovirus status from the catalog of TCR beta chain sequences. A later analysis assigned V and J genes by comparing TCR nucleotide sequences with IMGT/GENE-DB human TR gene sequences. In a later analysis, CDR3 sequences and most-parsimonious VDJ recombination scenarios were assigned using the TCRdist pipeline. In a later analysis, each TCR beta chain was defined by its CDR3 amino acid sequence together with its V-gene family, and reads without a unique V-gene family were excluded. A later analysis removed 600 or so highly shared, low-generation-probability nucleotide sequences to deal with suspected cross-contamination and a sequencing artifact. For each public chain, a later analysis derived a clonal expansion index from normalized ranks of inferred template counts within each repertoire. Generation probabilities in a later analysis came from a VDJ recombination model fitted to out-of-frame rearrangements, and those results were checked against IGoR. Hypergeometric tests were used in a later analysis to score TCR-TCR, TCR-HLA and TCR-CMV co-occurrence, with a repertoire-size bias correction applied to the TCR pairs. In a later analysis, false discovery rates were estimated by permuting HLA or CMV assignments 20 times. In a later analysis, co-occurring TCRs were grouped using DBSCAN, and TCRdist sequence similarity was added for clustering within HLA-allele-positive subsets. For co-occurrence clustering, repertoires with fewer than 30,000 or more than 120,000 public chains were excluded, along with roughly five repertoires with anomalous nucleotide sharing. TCRdb limited this immuneACCESS table to in-frame rearrangements with V and J called. A share of clones is missing; checked studies link under half to unresolved V genes, and the rest is unexplained. From that table come the V and J calls and clone size; the DNA was used to work out D and trimming. The sample has about 140,000 clones on record, approximately 80% of them singletons. The ten biggest clones cover approximately 14% of the sample.

Input material: PBMCs. The clonotype originates from a woman aged 40 to 50 in good health and CMV-seronegative. Recombination linked TRBV4-2 to TRBJ2-1; 9 bases in between match TRBD2. The sequenced DNA is TGTGCCAGCAGCCAAGCTAGCGGGGATACTTTAGGTGAGCAGTTCTTC. This yields the protein CASSQASGDTLGEQFF.